Sequencing of this T cell receptor beta chain was carried out in a study of STAT5B mutations in CD4+ large granular lymphocyte leukemia. Study-level results: Without putative leukemic clones, patient CD4-sorted repertoires remained more clonal than healthy CD4+ repertoires. Around 25% of private leukemic clonotypes occurred rarely in other patients' non-leukemic repertoires. TRBV06-family usage was enriched in top patient clones (8/27) versus controls (2/35).

Original processing methods: A productive frequency of 2.59 x 10-5 was the lowest detectable. TCRdb's copy holds only in-frame clones and misses some; the assay was immunoSEQ multiplex PCR. The DNA gave D and trimming, while V, J and clone size come from that table. Of about 40,000 clones listed, roughly 80% are singletons. In germline, CDR1 is LGHNA, CDR2 YNFKEQ. Trimming pared 1 base from V and 7 bases from J, leaving 14 bases between. CDR3 length: 15 residues. Remarks on this clone: What it binds is not known.

The TCR sequence derives from a human donor in good health. Source material: CD4+ T cells from blood buffy coats. The rearrangement uses TRBV4-2 and TRBJ2-1; a weak D match, TRBD2 (5 bases). CDR3 protein: CASSQVGNFLNEQFF. The CDR3 DNA sequence: TGTGCCAGCAGCCAAGTCGGGAACTTCCTTAATGAGCAGTTCTTC.